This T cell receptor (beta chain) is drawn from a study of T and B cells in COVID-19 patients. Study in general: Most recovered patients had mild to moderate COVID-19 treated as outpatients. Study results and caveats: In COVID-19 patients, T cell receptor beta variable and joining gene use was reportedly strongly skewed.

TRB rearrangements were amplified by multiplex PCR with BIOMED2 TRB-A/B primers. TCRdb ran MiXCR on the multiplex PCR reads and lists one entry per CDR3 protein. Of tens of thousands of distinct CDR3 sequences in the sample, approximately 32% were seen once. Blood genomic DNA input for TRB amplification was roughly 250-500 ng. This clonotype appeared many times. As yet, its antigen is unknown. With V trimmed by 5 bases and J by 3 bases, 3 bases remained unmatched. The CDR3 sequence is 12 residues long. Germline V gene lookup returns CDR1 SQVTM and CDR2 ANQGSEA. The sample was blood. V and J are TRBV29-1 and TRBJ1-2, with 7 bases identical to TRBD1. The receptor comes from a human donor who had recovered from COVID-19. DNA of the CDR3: TGCAGCGTTCGGGGGACAGACTATGGCTACACCTTC. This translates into CSVRGTDYGYTF. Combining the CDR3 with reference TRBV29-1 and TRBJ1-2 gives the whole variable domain SAVISQKPSRDICQRGTSLTIQCQVDSQVTMMFWYRQQPGQSLTLIATANQGSEATYESGFVIDKFPISRPNLTFSTLTVSNMSPEDSSIYLCSVRGTDYGYTFGSGTRLTVV.